This is a list of T cell receptor beta chains from one sample in a study of patients and donors after allogeneic stem cell transplantation. TCRdb itself ran the RT-PCR reads through MiXCR, one entry per CDR3 protein. Here the sample spans around 70,000 distinct CDR3 sequences, about a quarter being singletons. The sequencing sample was made of blood, either unsorted or a sorted T cell fraction (not recorded which). Source of these receptors: a human donor who was either an allogeneic HSCT recipient or a stem cell or donor lymphocyte infusion donor (not recorded which). It is not recorded whose cells these are; they may come from a transplant donor. Both conserved end residues are part of each CDR3. D genes are given only for firm matches. Expanded clones get a size class; other rows say once, few or many, or leave the size out.

d_call,clone_size,v_call,j_call,cdr3_aa,cdr3_nt
-,few,TRBV13,TRBJ1-3,CASRPRHFGNTIYF,TGTGCCAGCAGACCTAGACATTTTGGGAACACCATATATTTT
TRBD1,many,TRBV24-1,TRBJ2-1,CATSDPRTGDNEQFF,TGTGCCACCAGTGATCCCCGGACAGGGGACAATGAGCAGTTCTTC
-,few,TRBV5-5,TRBJ2-7,CASSLRVLYEQYF,TGTGCCAGCAGCTTGCGGGTCCTCTACGAGCAGTACTTC
TRBD1,few,TRBV20-1,TRBJ1-2,CSPREGQGLEGYTF,TGCAGTCCCAGAGAAGGACAGGGGTTAGAAGGCTACACCTTC
-,-,TRBV5-1,TRBJ1-1,CASRDLGPNTEAFF,TGCGCCAGCAGAGACCTGGGCCCGAACACTGAAGCTTTCTTT
-,-,TRBV12-3/TRBV12-4,TRBJ2-7,CASSNYRANPYEQYF,TGTGCCAGCAGCAATTACAGGGCAAATCCCTACGAGCAGTACTTC
-,-,TRBV24-1,TRBJ1-3,CATSDWGDSGNTIYF,TGTGCCACCAGTGATTGGGGAGACTCTGGAAACACCATATATTTT
-,many,TRBV5-1,TRBJ1-3,CASSSSGTGNTIYF,TGCGCCAGCAGCTCTTCAGGGACTGGAAACACCATATATTTT
-,-,TRBV12-3/TRBV12-4,TRBJ1-5,CASRKGNSTGGGNQPQHF,TGTGCCAGCAGGAAGGGGAACTCGACAGGCGGTGGCAATCAGCCCCAGCATTTT
TRBD1,few,TRBV20-1,TRBJ2-7,CSARDLAGGFYEQYF,TGCAGTGCTAGAGATTTGGCAGGGGGATTCTACGAGCAGTACTTC
-,-,TRBV3-1,TRBJ2-2,CASGPPNTGELFF,TGTGCCAGCGGCCCTCCGAACACCGGGGAGCTGTTTTTT
-,few,TRBV12-3/TRBV12-4,TRBJ2-7,CASSPGTYQRNEQYF,TGTGCCAGCAGTCCGGGGACATATCAAAGGAACGAGCAGTACTTC
-,-,TRBV6-6,TRBJ2-4,CASILGWGAKNIQYF,TGTGCCAGCATTCTCGGGTGGGGGGCCAAAAACATTCAGTACTTC
-,-,TRBV10-3,TRBJ1-1,CAISERGTENTEAFF,TGTGCCATCAGTGAGCGCGGAACGGAGAACACTGAAGCTTTCTTT
TRBD1,-,TRBV18,TRBJ1-1,CASSSDRGRTEAFF,TGTGCCAGCTCATCGGACAGGGGGCGGACTGAAGCTTTCTTT
-,many,TRBV12-3/TRBV12-4,TRBJ1-1,CASSFYPPKAFF,TGTGCCAGCAGTTTCTACCCCCCAAAAGCTTTCTTT
-,medium-sized,TRBV7-9,TRBJ1-3,CASSSTLGGSGNTIYF,TGTGCCAGCAGCTCCACGCTGGGGGGTTCTGGAAACACCATATATTTT
-,-,TRBV12-3/TRBV12-4,TRBJ1-2,CASSLDDSRRYGYTF,TGTGCCAGCAGTTTGGATGACAGTCGCCGCTATGGCTACACCTTC
-,-,TRBV7-9,TRBJ1-1,CASEELNTEAFF,TGTGCCAGCGAAGAATTGAACACTGAAGCTTTCTTT
-,-,TRBV24-1,TRBJ2-1,CATSDSGTFEQFF,TGTGCCACCAGTGACTCCGGGACATTTGAGCAGTTCTTC
TRBD1,-,TRBV6-1,TRBJ1-2,CASSRDSPSYGYTF,TGTGCGAGCAGCCGGGACAGCCCATCCTATGGCTACACCTTC
TRBD1,-,TRBV9,TRBJ2-1,CASSSDRVGGNEQFF,TGTGCCAGCAGCTCAGACAGGGTGGGTGGCAATGAGCAGTTCTTC